The text below deals with one T cell receptor beta chain. This entry comes from a study of kidney transplant recipient with SARS-CoV-2 infection. TCRdb reprocessed the reads with MiXCR, giving one entry per CDR3 protein. The data contain roughly 230,000 distinct CDR3 sequences, 25% to 30% of them singletons. The clonotype was recovered from a young adult male patient who had COVID-19 and was a kidney transplant recipient. Some T cells may have originated in the graft donor. This material consisted of a blood sample, taken at baseline and on day 111 from a kidney transplant recipient.

The CDR3 DNA sequence: TGTGCCAGCAGCGTAGGAACCGGGACTAGTCCTGAGCAGTTCTTC. The encoded protein is CASSVGTGTSPEQFF. The gene calls are TRBV9 and TRBJ2-4, with TRBD2 matching over 8 bases. The DNA end is more similar to TRBJ2-1, so the J call may be wrong. Germline V lookup: CDR1 SGDLS, CDR2 YYNGEE. CDR3 length: 15 amino acids.